The clone carrying this TCR beta chain was counted at least ten times. Using its own MiXCR run on the reads, TCRdb lists one record per CDR3 protein. The data show about 190,000 distinct CDR3 sequences, more than 9% seen once. The data belong to a study of T cell repertoires in cytomegalovirus infection. The sequenced material came from PBMCs. The receptor's source is a human donor in good health (CMV status not recorded). Some clones in this sample may be carry-over from other donors' samples.

The CDR3 spells CASTPGRVNTEAFF. DNA for the CDR3: TGTGCCAGCACCCCCGGACGGGTGAACACTGAAGCTTTCTTT. The gene calls are TRBV7-2 and TRBJ1-1, with no clear D. Per germline, CDR1 SGHTA and CDR2 FQGNSA. The CDR3 length is 14 residues. V shed 7 bases and J shed 0 bases, with 12 bases lying between them. Full variable domain (missing parts from reference TRBV7-2 and TRBJ1-1): GAGVSQSPSNKVTEKGKDVELRCDPISGHTALYWYRQSLGQGLEFLIYFQGNSAPDKSGLPSDRFSAERTGGSVSTLTIQRTQQEDSAVYLCASTPGRVNTEAFFGQGTRLTVV.